This T cell receptor beta chain was identified in a study of lymphopenia after photon versus proton radiotherapy. Data came from immunoSEQ multiplex PCR; TCRdb stores just in-frame clones and leaves some out. The repertoire holds 77,000 or so clones, with around 82% as singletons. The study, taken as a whole, reports: Photon-treated patients lost naive T cells and TCR diversity; proton-treated stayed stable.

Concerning this clone: Its cognate antigen is unknown.

V lost 3 bases and J lost 0, with 9 bases in between. The CDR3 totals 14 residues. Looked up from germline, CDR1 is MNHEY and CDR2 is SVGAGI. The V and J genes are TRBV6-5 and TRBJ2-7; D is unclear. Sequencing used peripheral blood, obtained from a patient treated with proton-based radiotherapy. This sequence was found in a man between 60 and 75 years old with pancreatic cancer. Here the CDR3 reads CASSYGQISYEQYF. The CDR3 DNA reads TGTGCCAGCAGTTATGGGCAGATCTCCTACGAGCAGTACTTC.